Listed below are T cell receptor beta chains from one sample, sequenced in a study of Graves' ophthalmopathy and Graves' hyperthyroidism. TCRdb itself ran the multiplex PCR reads through MiXCR, one entry per CDR3 protein. The top ten hold approximately 39% of the sample, which has about 220,000 distinct CDR3 sequences, roughly 21% seen once. The sample taken for sequencing was peripheral blood. Receptors were obtained from a woman aged 50 to 60 with Graves' ophthalmopathy. Each CDR3 is given with its conserved first and last residue. Fields, in order: V gene, clone size, J gene, D gene, CDR3 protein, CDR3 DNA. A D gene is named only where the DNA matches it firmly. Some rows mark clone size as missing; the rest say once, few, many or name a class of expanded clone.

TRBV29-1	many	TRBJ1-2	.	CSVVTLGSYTF	TGCAGCGTTGTGACCCTAGGGAGCTACACCTTC
TRBV7-2	many	TRBJ2-4	TRBD1	CASSLESGQAKNIQYF	TGTGCCAGCAGCTTAGAATCGGGACAGGCCAAAAACATTCAGTACTTC
TRBV12-3/TRBV12-4	many	TRBJ1-1	.	CASSPGHMNTEAFF	TGTGCCAGCAGTCCGGGACATATGAACACTGAAGCTTTCTTT
TRBV6-5	many	TRBJ1-2	.	CASSVQGDYGYTF	TGTGCCAGCAGCGTACAAGGAGACTATGGCTACACCTTC
TRBV5-1	few	TRBJ2-5	.	CASRLAQGRWETQYF	TGCGCCAGCAGGCTCGCACAGGGGAGGTGGGAGACCCAGTACTTC
TRBV6-2/TRBV6-3	.	TRBJ1-1	.	CASKGGFGDTEAFF	TGTGCCAGCAAAGGAGGGTTTGGGGACACTGAAGCTTTCTTT
TRBV11-1	few	TRBJ2-2	.	CASSTVNSVVVTGELFF	TGTGCCAGCAGCACCGTTAATAGCGTCGTGGTCACCGGGGAGCTGTTTTTT
TRBV28	.	TRBJ2-7	TRBD2	CASSKGLAGGPLYEQYF	TGTGCCAGCAGTAAGGGACTAGCGGGTGGGCCTTTGTACGAGCAGTACTTC
TRBV12-3/TRBV12-4	once	TRBJ2-1	.	CASSLVFSSYNEQFF	TGTGCCAGCAGTTTGGTCTTTTCCTCCTACAATGAGCAGTTCTTC
TRBV6-5	.	TRBJ2-5	.	CASSYSKGNQETQYF	TGTGCCAGCAGTTACTCGAAGGGGAACCAAGAGACCCAGTACTTC
TRBV2	many	TRBJ2-2	.	CASTLTGGSGRTGELFF	TGTGCCAGCACCCTGACAGGGGGTAGCGGGAGAACCGGGGAGCTGTTTTTT
TRBV7-8	many	TRBJ2-2	.	CASSPSDGSHTGELFF	TGTGCCAGCAGCCCCTCGGACGGGAGTCACACCGGGGAGCTGTTTTTT
TRBV24-1	many	TRBJ2-7	TRBD1	CATSEHRGRQYF	TGTGCCACCAGTGAACACAGGGGGCGGCAGTACTTC
TRBV12-3/TRBV12-4	many	TRBJ1-5	.	CASSFADYGNQPQHF	TGTGCCAGCAGTTTCGCGGACTACGGCAATCAGCCCCAGCATTTT
TRBV14	many	TRBJ2-5	.	CASSQDWQGTRGSTQYF	TGTGCCAGCAGCCAAGATTGGCAGGGGACCAGGGGAAGCACCCAGTACTTC
TRBV20-1	many	TRBJ1-1	.	CSATRLGDGANTEAFF	TGCAGTGCTACGCGGTTAGGGGACGGAGCGAACACTGAAGCTTTCTTT
TRBV11-2	.	TRBJ2-5	.	CASSKDLWEFGQETQYF	TGTGCCAGCAGCAAGGATTTGTGGGAATTTGGGCAAGAGACCCAGTACTTC
TRBV6-2/TRBV6-3	many	TRBJ2-2	.	CASSYFSGELFF	TGTGCCAGCAGTTACTTTTCCGGGGAGCTGTTTTTT